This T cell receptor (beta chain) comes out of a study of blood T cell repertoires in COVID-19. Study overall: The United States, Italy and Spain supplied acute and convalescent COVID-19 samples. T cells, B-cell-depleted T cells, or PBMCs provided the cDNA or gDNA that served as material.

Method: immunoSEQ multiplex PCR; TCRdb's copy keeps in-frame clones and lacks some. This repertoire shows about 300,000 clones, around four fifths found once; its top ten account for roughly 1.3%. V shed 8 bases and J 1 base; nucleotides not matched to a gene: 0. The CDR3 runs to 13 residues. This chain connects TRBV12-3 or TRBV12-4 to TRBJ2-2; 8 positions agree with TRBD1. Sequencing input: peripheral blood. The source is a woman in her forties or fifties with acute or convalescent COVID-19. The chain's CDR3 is CASGQGNTGELFF. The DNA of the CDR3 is TGTGCCAGCGGACAGGGGAACACCGGGGAGCTGTTTTTT.